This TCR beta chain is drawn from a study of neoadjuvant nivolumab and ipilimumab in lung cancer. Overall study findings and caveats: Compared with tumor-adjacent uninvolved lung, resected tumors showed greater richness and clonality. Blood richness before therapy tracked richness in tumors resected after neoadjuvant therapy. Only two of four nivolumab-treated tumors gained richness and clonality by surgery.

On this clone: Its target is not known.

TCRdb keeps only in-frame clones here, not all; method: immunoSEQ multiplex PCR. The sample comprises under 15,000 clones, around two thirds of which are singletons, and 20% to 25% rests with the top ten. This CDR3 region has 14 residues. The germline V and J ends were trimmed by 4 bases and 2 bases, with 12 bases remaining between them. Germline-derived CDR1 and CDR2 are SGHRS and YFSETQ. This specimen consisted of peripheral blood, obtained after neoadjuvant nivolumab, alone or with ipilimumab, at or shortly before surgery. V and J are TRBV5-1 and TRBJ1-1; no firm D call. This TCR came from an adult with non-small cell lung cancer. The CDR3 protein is CASSPNRPNTEAFF. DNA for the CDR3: TGCGCCAGCAGCCCGAACCGACCCAACACTGAAGCTTTCTTT.